These 5 T cell receptor beta chains came from one sample sequenced in a study of blood T cell repertoires in COVID-19. This table comes from immunoSEQ multiplex PCR, and its TCRdb copy is limited to in-frame clones, with some not included. Here the sample spans about 360,000 clones, 86% being singletons. The sequenced sample was peripheral blood. The receptor source for this set is a woman aged 55-70 years with COVID-19, enrolled during active disease.

This sequence joins TRBV7-6 and TRBJ2-7, with D possibly being TRBD1 (6 bases). Trimming left V 3 bases short and J 5 bases short, with 14 bases between. This CDR3 is built from 14 residues. Germline lookup yields CDR1 SGHVS and CDR2 FNYEAQ. CDR3 sequence reads: CASSFLGGRNEQYF. Written as DNA, the CDR3 is TGTGCCAGCAGCTTTCTAGGGGGTCGGAACGAGCAGTACTTC.

The chain uses TRBV11-2 and TRBJ2-5, with 8 positions matching TRBD1. The CDR3 consists of 13 residues. Trimming took 5 bases from V and 5 from J; bases not matched to a gene: 4. Germline CDR1 is SGHAT and CDR2 is FQNNGV. Here the CDR3 reads CASSRQGRETQYF. CDR3 bases: TGTGCCAGCAGCCGACAGGGGAGGGAGACCCAGTACTTC.

The chain recombines TRBV11-2 with TRBJ1-1; possible D gene TRBD1, 6 bases. This CDR3 is built from 14 residues. The V end lost 5 bases, the J end lost 4 bases, and 14 bases lay between the germline ends. Germline V lookup: CDR1 SGHAT, CDR2 FQNNGV. The CDR3: CASSTSRGTTEAFF. CDR3 DNA sequence: TGTGCCAGCAGCACATCCAGGGGTACCACTGAAGCTTTCTTT.

The gene calls are TRBV6-5 and TRBJ1-5; possible D gene TRBD1, 5 bases. CDR3 length: 14 amino acids. Germline assignment: CDR1 MNHEY and CDR2 SVGAGI. V was pared by 4 bases and J by 1 base, with 8 bases between. This CDR3 reads CASSWQGSNQPQHF. The DNA of the CDR3 is TGTGCCAGCAGTTGGCAGGGAAGCAATCAGCCCCAGCATTTT.

This clone was observed a handful of times. The junction does not match germline at one end; this may be a read error. The chain combines TRBV7-8 with TRBJ1-1, with D tentatively TRBD1 (5 bases). This CDR3 spans 13 amino acids. Germline CDR1 reads SGHVS; CDR2 reads FQNEAQ. CDR3 sequence (DNA): TGTGCCAGCAGCACCCGGGACGGGGGTTGGGAGGTCTTT. This sequence encodes CASSTRDGGWEVF.